These 17 T cell receptor beta chains share one sample of origin, sequenced in a study of cytomegalovirus exposure and HLA in healthy donors. Primers for the PCR totalled 60 Vbeta and 13 Jbeta. The method was immunoSEQ multiplex PCR; TCRdb's version includes in-frame clones alone and lacks a portion of them. Of 310,000 or so clones listed, about 87% were seen once; the top ten hold approximately 2.2%. The sample taken for sequencing was PBMCs. The receptors were gathered from a woman under 30 in good health and CMV-seronegative.

This chain joins TRBV19 and TRBJ2-2; 9 bases are a match to TRBD2. CDR3 length equals 15 residues. Germline V gene sequence: CDR1 LNHDA, CDR2 SQIVND (reference sequence). The V segment lost 5 bases and the J segment 6 bases; nucleotides outside the gene matches: 7. Here the CDR3 DNA reads TGTGCCAGTAGTGAAATAGCGGGGGCCCCCGGGGAGCTGTTTTTT. Its protein is CASSEIAGAPGELFF. The full variable domain, completed using reference TRBV19 and TRBJ2-2, is DGGITQSPKYLFRKEGQNVTLSCEQNLNHDAMYWYRQDPGQGLRLIYYSQIVNDFQKGDIAEGYSVSREKKESFPLTVTSAQKNPTAFYLCASSEIAGAPGELFFGEGSRLTVL.

This clone was seen once. CDR3 sequence reads: CASSPNPGRGGYEQYF. The CDR3 DNA is TGTGCCAGCAGCCCCAACCCGGGGAGAGGGGGCTACGAGCAGTACTTC. The chain links TRBV7-8 to TRBJ2-5; tentatively, D is TRBD1 (6 bases). The assigned J gene may be wrong: the sequence end matches TRBJ2-7 better. Germline V gene data show CDR1 as SGHVS and CDR2 as FQNEAQ. This CDR3 is built from 16 residues.

The chain joins TRBV6-6 to TRBJ1-2; possible D gene TRBD1, 5 bases. Per germline, CDR1 MNHNY and CDR2 SVGAGI (reference sequence). CDR3 length: 14 amino acids. Trimming cost V 5 bases and J 4 bases, with 14 bases left between them. CDR3 bases: TGTGCCAGCAGTGCCCTCGGGCAGGGCTATGGCTACACCTTC. Its translation: CASSALGQGYGYTF.

The chain employs TRBV5-1 and TRBJ2-1; 7 bases match TRBD2. The CDR3 length is 15 residues. V shed 4 bases, J shed 4 bases, and the junction held 8 bases outside the gene matches. Germline-derived CDR1 and CDR2 are SGHRS and YFSETQ. CDR3 sequence reads: CASSSEASGYNEQFF. The CDR3, as DNA: TGCGCCAGCAGCAGTGAGGCTAGCGGTTACAATGAGCAGTTCTTC.

The CDR3 DNA follows: TGCGCCAGCAGCCTGGGAGAACCGGCTGGTCGATCTGGAAACACCATATATTTT. Translated, it gives CASSLGEPAGRSGNTIYF. V gene TRBV4-1 combines with J gene TRBJ1-3; no firm D call. Germline CDR1 reads MGHRA; CDR2 reads YSYEKL. The length of the CDR3 is 18 residues. Trimming removed 4 bases from V and 1 base from J, with 20 bases in between.

The rearrangement joins TRBV12-5 to TRBJ2-3; D uncertain. Trimming stripped 2 bases from V and 0 bases from J, with 9 bases between. CDR3 length: 15 amino acids. Germline V gives CDR1 LGHNT, CDR2 FRNRAP. CDR3 coding DNA: TGTGCTAGTGGTTTGTTGCCTACTAGCACAGATACGCAGTATTTT. Translation gives CASGLLPTSTDTQYF.

J is TRBJ2-7 and V is TRBV6-5; TRBD1 aligns across 10 bases. V dropped 0 bases and J dropped 6; count of bases not matched to a gene: 5. Germline CDR1 is MNHEY and CDR2 is SVGAGI. The CDR3 is 15 amino acids. CDR3: CASSYSWDRGREQYF. Here the CDR3 DNA reads TGTGCCAGCAGTTACTCCTGGGACAGGGGACGCGAGCAGTACTTC.

The chain uses TRBV13 and TRBJ2-7; 7 positions match TRBD1. V trimming: 5 bases; J trimming: 0 bases; junction bases outside the gene matches: 7. The germline V gene has CDR1 PRHDT and CDR2 FYEKMQ (reference sequence). The CDR3 runs to 15 residues. CDR3 in amino acids: CASSRRTGDSYEQYF. The CDR3 nucleotides read TGTGCCAGCAGCCGCCGGACAGGCGACTCCTACGAGCAGTACTTC.

Only a few counts were recorded for this clone. This chain connects TRBV7-3 to TRBJ1-1; D call uncertain. V was shortened by 2 bases and J by 4 bases, with 14 bases between the two germline ends. The CDR3 has 15 amino acids. Germline lookup yields CDR1 SGHTA and CDR2 FQGTGA. The CDR3 protein is CASSLGPSGGTEAFF. The CDR3 DNA reads TGTGCCAGCAGCTTAGGGCCCTCGGGAGGCACTGAAGCTTTCTTT.

V usage is TRBV6-5 and J usage is TRBJ1-1; D may be TRBD1 (6 bases). This CDR3 has 13 residues. Germline-derived CDR1 and CDR2 are MNHEY and SVGAGI. Trimming removed 7 bases at V and 5 bases at J, with 14 bases between. CDR3 sequence: CASTTLQGTEAFF. Written as DNA, the CDR3 is TGTGCCAGCACTACCCTACAGGGAACTGAAGCTTTCTTT.

V and J are TRBV27 and TRBJ1-5; no clear D gene. CDR1 and CDR2 (germline): MNHEY, SMNVEV (reference sequence). CDR3 length: 15 amino acids. The V end was cut by 6 bases, the J end by 2 bases, with 14 bases between. The CDR3 DNA sequence: TGTGCCAGCAGCCATTCCGACGCGGGCAATCAGCCCCAGCATTTT. Its translation is CASSHSDAGNQPQHF.

This clone has a handful of counts. V is TRBV5-1 and J is TRBJ1-3; D is ambiguous. Germline values: CDR1 SGHRS, CDR2 YFSETQ. V was shortened by 6 bases and J by 4 bases, with 14 bases between the two germline ends. This CDR3 is built from 14 residues. The CDR3 reads CASNEGRVGNTIYF. DNA of the CDR3: TGCGCCAGCAATGAGGGCCGGGTAGGAAACACCATATATTTT.

The chain recombines TRBV7-7 with TRBJ2-1; the D gene is possibly TRBD2 (7 bases). The CDR3 is 16 residues long. Germline V gene sequence: CDR1 SSHAT, CDR2 FNYEAQ (reference sequence). V gave up 5 bases and J gave up 5 bases, with 19 bases separating them. CDR3 residues: CASSPMGGAPNNEQFF. CDR3 bases: TGTGCCAGCAGCCCTATGGGGGGGGCACCTAACAATGAGCAGTTCTTC.

This clone was seen only a few times. The chain couples TRBV27 to TRBJ2-7, with 12 bases identical to TRBD2. The germline V gene has CDR1 MNHEY and CDR2 SMNVEV (reference sequence). V shed 4 bases, J shed 7 bases, and the junction held 8 bases outside the gene matches. The CDR3 consists of 15 residues. In nucleotides, the CDR3 is TGTGCCAGCAGTTGGGCTAGCGGGGGGGCCGGGGAGCAGTACTTC. Translation gives CASSWASGGAGEQYF.

The chain is built from TRBV5-1 and TRBJ2-2; perhaps TRBD1 as D (5 bases). The CDR3 length is 13 residues. CDR1 is SGHRS, CDR2 YFSETQ, per germline. The V gene lost 0 bases and the J gene lost 12 bases, with 12 bases spanning the gap. The CDR3 DNA is TGCGCCAGCAGCTTGGTGCAGGCAGGGAAGCTGTTTTTT. Translation gives CASSLVQAGKLFF. Complete variable domain (other parts from reference TRBV5-1 and TRBJ2-2): KAGVTQTPRYLIKTRGQQVTLSCSPISGHRSVSWYQQTPGQGLQFLFEYFSETQRNKGNFPGRFSGRQFSNSRSEMNVSTLELGDSALYLCASSLVQAGKLFFGEGSRLTVL.

This clone has just one count. The chain uses TRBV29-1 and TRBJ1-2; TRBD1 agrees at 9 bases. The CDR3 extends over 14 amino acids. CDR1 and CDR2 (germline): SQVTM, ANQGSEA. V lost 3 bases, J lost 6 bases, and 8 bases stayed unmatched. CDR3 sequence reads: CSVDGRQGGHGYTF. CDR3 DNA: TGCAGCGTTGATGGGAGACAGGGGGGACATGGCTACACCTTC. Filled out from reference TRBV29-1 and TRBJ1-2, the complete variable domain reads SAVISQKPSRDICQRGTSLTIQCQVDSQVTMMFWYRQQPGQSLTLIATANQGSEATYESGFVIDKFPISRPNLTFSTLTVSNMSPEDSSIYLCSVDGRQGGHGYTFGSGTRLTVV.

The CDR3: CASGSQALNYGYTF. The CDR3 DNA is TGTGCTAGTGGTTCGCAGGCCTTAAACTATGGCTACACCTTC. J is TRBJ1-2 and V is TRBV12-5; D is undetermined. The germline V gene has CDR1 LGHNT and CDR2 FRNRAP. The CDR3 consists of 14 residues. The ends were cut back, 4 bases at V and 2 bases at J, with 11 bases in the middle.